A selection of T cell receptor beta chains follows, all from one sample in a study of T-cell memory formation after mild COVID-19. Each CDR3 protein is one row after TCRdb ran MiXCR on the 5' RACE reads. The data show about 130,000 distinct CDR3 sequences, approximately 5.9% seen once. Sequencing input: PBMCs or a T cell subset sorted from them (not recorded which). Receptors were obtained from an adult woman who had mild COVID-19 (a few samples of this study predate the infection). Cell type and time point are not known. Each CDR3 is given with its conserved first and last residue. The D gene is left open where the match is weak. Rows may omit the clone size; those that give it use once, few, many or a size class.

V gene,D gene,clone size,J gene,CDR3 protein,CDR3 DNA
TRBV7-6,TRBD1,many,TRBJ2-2,CASNTPGQGNGELFF,TGTGCCAGCAACACTCCGGGACAGGGAAACGGGGAGCTGTTTTTT
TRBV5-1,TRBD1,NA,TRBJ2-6,CASSTDRGYGANVLTF,TGCGCCAGCAGCACGGACAGGGGATATGGGGCCAACGTCCTGACTTTC
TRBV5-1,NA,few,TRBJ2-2,CASSFGEGLTGELFF,TGCGCCAGCAGCTTCGGCGAGGGTTTAACCGGGGAGCTGTTTTTT
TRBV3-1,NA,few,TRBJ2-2,CASSQNFDPGELFF,TGTGCCAGCAGCCAAAATTTTGACCCCGGGGAGCTGTTTTTT
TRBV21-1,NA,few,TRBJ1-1,CASSSYFGTNTEAFF,TGTGCCAGCAGCTCTTACTTCGGGACGAACACTGAAGCTTTCTTT
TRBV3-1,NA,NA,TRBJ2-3,CASSLLTGSSTDTQYF,TGTGCCAGCAGCCTACTAACCGGGTCTAGCACAGATACGCAGTATTTT
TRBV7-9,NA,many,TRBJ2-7,CASSLGQQSYEQYF,TGTGCCAGCAGCTTAGGTCAACAGAGCTACGAGCAGTACTTC
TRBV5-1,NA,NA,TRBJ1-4,CASSLFTALGNEKLFF,TGCGCCAGCAGCTTGTTTACGGCTCTCGGTAATGAAAAACTGTTTTTT
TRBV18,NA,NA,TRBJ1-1,CASSPSTAAVNTEAFF,TGTGCCAGCTCACCCTCGACAGCCGCTGTGAACACTGAAGCTTTCTTT
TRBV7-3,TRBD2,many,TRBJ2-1,CASSSTSGVDNEQFF,TGTGCCAGCAGCAGTACTAGCGGGGTAGACAATGAGCAGTTCTTC
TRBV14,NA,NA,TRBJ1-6,CASSHRDPHSPLHF,TGTGCCAGCAGCCACAGGGATCCTCATTCACCCCTCCACTTT
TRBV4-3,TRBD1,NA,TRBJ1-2,CASSQEPGGRYGYTF,TGCGCCAGCAGCCAAGAACCAGGGGGAAGATATGGCTACACCTTC
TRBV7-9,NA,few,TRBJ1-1,CASSRGGARTEAFF,TGTGCCAGCAGCCGGGGGGGCGCAAGAACTGAAGCTTTCTTT
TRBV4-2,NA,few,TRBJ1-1,CASSQELRNTEAFF,TGTGCCAGCAGCCAAGAGTTGAGGAACACTGAAGCTTTCTTT
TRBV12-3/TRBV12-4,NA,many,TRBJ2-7,CASSLGPPNQYF,TGTGCCAGCAGTTTAGGACCTCCGAATCAGTACTTC
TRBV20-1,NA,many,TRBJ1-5,CSALDSFSNQPQHF,TGCAGTGCTTTAGACAGCTTTAGCAATCAGCCCCAGCATTTT
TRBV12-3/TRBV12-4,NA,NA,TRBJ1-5,CASSLTGSGQPQHF,TGTGCCAGCAGTTTGACAGGATCAGGGCAGCCCCAGCATTTT
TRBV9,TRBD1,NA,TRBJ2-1,CASSADRGAYNEQFF,TGTGCCAGCAGCGCGGACAGGGGCGCCTACAATGAGCAGTTCTTC
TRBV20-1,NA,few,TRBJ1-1,CSARDLLLGLRAFF,TGCAGTGCTAGAGACCTATTATTGGGATTAAGGGCTTTCTTT
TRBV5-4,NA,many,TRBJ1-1,CASSFGRDTEAFF,TGTGCCAGCAGCTTCGGTCGGGACACTGAAGCTTTCTTT
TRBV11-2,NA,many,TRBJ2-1,CASSYNRGGSNEQFF,TGTGCCAGCAGTTACAACAGGGGAGGTAGCAATGAGCAGTTCTTC
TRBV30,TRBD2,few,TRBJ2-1,CAWSKGLVSSEQFF,TGTGCCTGGAGTAAGGGACTAGTGTCCAGTGAGCAGTTCTTC
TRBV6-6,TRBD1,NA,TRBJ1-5,CASTDLKDRGRDSQPQHF,TGTGCCAGCACCGACCTCAAGGACAGGGGGCGCGATAGTCAGCCCCAGCATTTT
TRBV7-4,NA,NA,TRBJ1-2,CASSSGANYGYTF,TGTGCCAGCAGCTCCGGGGCTAACTATGGCTACACCTTC
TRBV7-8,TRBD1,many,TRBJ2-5,CASSPRTGRETQYF,TGTGCCAGCAGCCCCCGGACAGGGAGGGAGACCCAGTACTTC
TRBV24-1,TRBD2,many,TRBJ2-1,CATSVTSGRSSHNEQFF,TGTGCCACCAGTGTTACTAGCGGGAGATCCTCCCACAATGAGCAGTTCTTC
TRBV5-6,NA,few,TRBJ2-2,CASSAIPGHRNTGELFF,TGTGCCAGCAGCGCGATCCCGGGACATAGAAACACCGGGGAGCTGTTTTTT
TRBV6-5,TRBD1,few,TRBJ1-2,CASSYSGRGAGYTF,TGTGCCAGCAGTTACTCGGGCAGGGGGGCTGGCTACACCTTC
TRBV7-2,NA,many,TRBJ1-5,CASSDGRLGPQHF,TGTGCCAGCAGCGATGGTAGACTTGGGCCCCAGCATTTT